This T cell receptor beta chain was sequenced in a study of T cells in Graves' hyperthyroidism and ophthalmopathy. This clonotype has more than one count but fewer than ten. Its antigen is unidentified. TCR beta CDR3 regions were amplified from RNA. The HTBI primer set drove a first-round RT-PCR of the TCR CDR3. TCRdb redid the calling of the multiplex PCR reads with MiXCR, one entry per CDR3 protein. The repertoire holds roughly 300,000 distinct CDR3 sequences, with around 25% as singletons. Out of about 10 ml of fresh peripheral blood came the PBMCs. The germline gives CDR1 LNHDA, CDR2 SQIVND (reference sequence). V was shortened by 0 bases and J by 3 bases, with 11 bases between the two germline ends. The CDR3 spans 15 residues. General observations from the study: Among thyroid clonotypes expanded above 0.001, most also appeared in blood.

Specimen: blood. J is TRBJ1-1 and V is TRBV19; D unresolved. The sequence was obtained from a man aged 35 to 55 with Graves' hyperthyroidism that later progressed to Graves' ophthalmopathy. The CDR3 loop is CASSIDHGLDTEAFF. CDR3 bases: TGTGCCAGTAGTATAGATCACGGACTGGACACTGAAGCTTTCTTT.